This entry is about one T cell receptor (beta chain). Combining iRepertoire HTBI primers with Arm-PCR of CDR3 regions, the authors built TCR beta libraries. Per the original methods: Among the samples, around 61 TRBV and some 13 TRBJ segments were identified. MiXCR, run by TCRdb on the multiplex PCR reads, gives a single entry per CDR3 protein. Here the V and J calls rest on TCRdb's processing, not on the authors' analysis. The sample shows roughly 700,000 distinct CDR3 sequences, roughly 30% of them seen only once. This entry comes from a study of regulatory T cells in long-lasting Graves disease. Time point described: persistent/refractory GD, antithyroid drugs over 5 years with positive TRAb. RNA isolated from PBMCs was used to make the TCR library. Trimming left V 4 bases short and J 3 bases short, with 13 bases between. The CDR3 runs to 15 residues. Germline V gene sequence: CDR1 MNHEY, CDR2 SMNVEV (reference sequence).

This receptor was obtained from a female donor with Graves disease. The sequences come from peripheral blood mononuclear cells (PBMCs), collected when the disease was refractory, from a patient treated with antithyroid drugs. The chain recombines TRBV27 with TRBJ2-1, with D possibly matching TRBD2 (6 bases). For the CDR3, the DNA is TGTGCCAGCAGTTCCGGAGGGCCTTACTACAATGAGCAGTTCTTC. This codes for CASSSGGPYYNEQFF.